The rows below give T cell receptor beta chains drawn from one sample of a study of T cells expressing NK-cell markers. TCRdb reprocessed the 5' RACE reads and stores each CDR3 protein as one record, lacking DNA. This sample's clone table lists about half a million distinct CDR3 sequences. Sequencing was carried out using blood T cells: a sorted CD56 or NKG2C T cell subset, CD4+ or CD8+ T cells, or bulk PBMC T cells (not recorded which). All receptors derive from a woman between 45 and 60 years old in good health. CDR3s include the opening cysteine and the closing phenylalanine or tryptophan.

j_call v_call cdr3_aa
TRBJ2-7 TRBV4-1 CASSQPSGRKGYEQYF
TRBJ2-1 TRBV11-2 CASSSRRGIYNEQFF
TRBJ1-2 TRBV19 CASSVDVNGKYGYTF
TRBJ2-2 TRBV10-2 CASSLGQAGELFF
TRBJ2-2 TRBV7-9 CASSYRDSPANTGELFF
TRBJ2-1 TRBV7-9 CASSLNGGTGGEQFF
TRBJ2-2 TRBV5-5 CASSFSPVANTGELFF
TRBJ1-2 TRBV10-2 CASTHPTGRRNGYTF
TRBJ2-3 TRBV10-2 CASSNTRGVGTDTQYF
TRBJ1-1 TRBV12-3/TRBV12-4 CASKPNRGLNTEAFF
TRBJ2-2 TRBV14 CASSQPGGNTGELFF
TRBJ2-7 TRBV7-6 CASSLAGAGAYEQYF
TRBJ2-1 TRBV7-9 CASSFGLAGGQEQFF
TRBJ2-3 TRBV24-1 CATSDRTSGRRTGPTDTQYF
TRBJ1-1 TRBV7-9 CASSFDGTEAFF
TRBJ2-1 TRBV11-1 CASSLGAGTRGGNEQFF
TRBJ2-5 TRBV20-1 CSARGAGGETQYF
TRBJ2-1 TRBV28 CASTHGDRGEAVLFF
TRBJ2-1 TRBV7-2 CASSPSSSGSLHEQFF
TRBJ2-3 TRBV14 CASSQDKGAGTDTQYF
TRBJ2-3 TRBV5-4 CASTPGGSVADTQYF
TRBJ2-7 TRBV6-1 CASSELGVEQYF
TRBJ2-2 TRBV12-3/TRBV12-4 CASRRRAMNTGELFF
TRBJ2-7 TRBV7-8 CASSLDLPQEQYF
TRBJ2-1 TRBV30 CAYTRGSGTSERFF
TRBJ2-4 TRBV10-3 CAISETGARHIQYF
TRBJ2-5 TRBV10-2 CASSELRGTQYF
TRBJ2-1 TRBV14 CASSQEGTSGSAYNEQFF
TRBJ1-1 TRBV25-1 CASTAWNTEAFF
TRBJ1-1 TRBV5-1 CASSDLRDTEAFF
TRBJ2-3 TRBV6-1 CASSDILAGGGTDTQYF
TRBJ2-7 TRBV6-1 CASRGDRDEQYF
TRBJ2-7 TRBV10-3 CAIRGAGDPYEQYF
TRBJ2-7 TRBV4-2 CASSLWGGSGIEGVEQYF
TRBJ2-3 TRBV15 CATSRPDTDTQYF
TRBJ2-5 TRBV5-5 CASSLGAQEVPKETQYF
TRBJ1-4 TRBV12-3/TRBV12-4 CASSSSGTLGEKLFF
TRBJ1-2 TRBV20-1 CSARQGPPNYGYTF
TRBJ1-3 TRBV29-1 CSVGGSEAGNTIYF
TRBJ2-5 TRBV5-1 CASIGGRGRGQETQYF